These 15 T cell receptor beta chains originate from one sample sequenced in a study of blood T cell repertoires in COVID-19. The table came from immunoSEQ multiplex PCR; TCRdb's copy has only in-frame clones and leaves some out. The sample has fewer than 350,000 clones, approximately 90% seen once. Sequencing input: PBMCs or T cells enriched from blood (not recorded which). These receptors were obtained from a man aged 40-55 years who had been exposed to COVID-19.

This chain uses TRBV3-1 (or the pseudogene TRBV3-2) with TRBJ1-6; D call uncertain. Germline CDR1 and CDR2: LGHDT and YNNKEL (reference sequence). The CDR3 contains 15 residues. The V and J ends lost 3 bases and 10 bases respectively, with 16 bases between them. The CDR3 spells CASSHPPGLGSPLHF. The CDR3 DNA reads TGTGCCAGCAGCCATCCCCCGGGGTTAGGATCACCCCTCCACTTT.

The gene calls are TRBV6-5 and TRBJ1-2; unclear D gene. Germline V lookup: CDR1 MNHEY, CDR2 SVGAGI. Trimming took off 2 bases at V and 5 bases at J, with 6 bases between the two ends. CDR3 size: 12 residues. The CDR3 reads CASSYGGYGYTF. The CDR3 DNA sequence: TGTGCCAGCAGTTACGGAGGGTATGGCTACACCTTC.

This rearrangement joins TRBV15 to TRBJ1-4; D is uncertain. The germline V gene has CDR1 LNHNV and CDR2 YYDKDF (reference sequence). Trimming stripped 4 bases from V and 5 bases from J, with 11 bases between. The CDR3 consists of 14 residues. CDR3 amino acids: CATSKSRINEKLFF. The CDR3 DNA is TGTGCCACCAGCAAGTCGAGGATCAATGAAAAACTGTTTTTT.

The rearrangement uses TRBV28 and TRBJ2-2, with 12 bases fitting TRBD2. Germline V gene lookup returns CDR1 MDHEN and CDR2 SYDVKM. This CDR3 is built from 16 residues. The J segment lost 6 bases and the V segment lost 2 bases, leaving 4 bases of the junction unmatched. CDR3 sequence (DNA): TGTGCCAGCAGTTTAGGACTAGCGGGACTCCCCGGGGAGCTGTTTTTT. As protein: CASSLGLAGLPGELFF.

The V call is TRBV9, the J call TRBJ2-3, with TRBD1 matching 8 bases. In germline, CDR1 is SGDLS, CDR2 YYNGEE. J gave up 6 bases and V 6 bases, and 9 bases lay outside the gene matches. The CDR3 extends over 14 amino acids. CDR3 nucleotides: TGTGCCAGCAAGCAGGGGACAGGTTACGATACGCAGTATTTT. Protein: CASKQGTGYDTQYF.

The chain carries TRBV27 and TRBJ1-4; TRBD1 matches at 8 bases. CDR3 size: 15 residues. The V gene end was trimmed by 8 bases and the J gene end by 8 bases; junction bases not matched to a gene: 13. The germline V gene has CDR1 MNHEY and CDR2 SMNVEV (reference sequence). CDR3 protein: CASGKIGQGKEKLFF. In DNA, the CDR3 is TGTGCCAGCGGAAAAATCGGACAGGGAAAGGAAAAACTGTTTTTT.

The chain couples TRBV30 to TRBJ2-3; D call uncertain. CDR3 length equals 14 residues. The V and J ends lost 1 base and 4 bases respectively, with 12 bases between them. Germline CDR1 and CDR2: GTSNPN and SVGIG (reference sequence). The CDR3 DNA reads TGTGCCTGGAGTGCCATCGGCAGCGCAGATACGCAGTATTTT. Protein product: CAWSAIGSADTQYF.

This chain connects TRBV9 to TRBJ1-6; possibly TRBD1 for D (5 bases). The CDR3 is 12 amino acids. The V gene's germline CDR1 is SGDLS and CDR2 YYNGEE. Trimming removed 2 bases at V and 12 bases at J, with 9 bases between. CDR3: CASSVRGGPLHF. The CDR3 DNA follows: TGTGCCAGCAGCGTTAGGGGAGGACCCCTCCACTTT.

This clone occurred a few times. The chain carries TRBV21-1 and TRBJ1-5; the table gives TRBD1 as D, unverified against the DNA. TRBV21-1 is an annotated pseudogene. There are 16 residues in the CDR3. CDR3 bases: TGTGCCATCCTTTCTTCGGACAGGGAAGCTCGTCAGCCCCAGCATTTT. Its protein product is CAILSSDREARQPQHF.

The V and J genes are TRBV9 and TRBJ2-3; possibly TRBD2 for D (6 bases). The V end lost 2 bases, the J end lost 6 bases, and 16 bases lay between the germline ends. This CDR3 region has 15 residues. Germline V gene lookup returns CDR1 SGDLS and CDR2 YYNGEE. For the CDR3, the DNA is TGTGCCAGCAGCGTGGTGGGCAGGGCGGGGGATACGCAGTATTTT. It specifies CASSVVGRAGDTQYF.

V gene TRBV11-2 combines with J gene TRBJ1-1; D ambiguous. The CDR3 has 13 residues. Per the germline V gene, CDR1 is SGHAT and CDR2 is FQNNGV. V lost 5 bases and J lost 3, with 10 bases in between. Here the CDR3 DNA reads TGTGCCAGCAGCCCAGGATGGTACACTGAAGCTTTCTTT. It specifies CASSPGWYTEAFF. Full variable domain (outside the CDR3, taken from reference TRBV11-2 and TRBJ1-1): EAGVAQSPRYKIIEKRQSVAFWCNPISGHATLYWYQQILGQGPKLLIQFQNNGVVDDSQLPKDRFSAERLKGVDSTLKIQPAKLEDSAVYLCASSPGWYTEAFFGQGTRLTVV.

This clone appeared a single time. The gene calls are TRBV24-1 and TRBJ2-7; the D gene is possibly TRBD2 (6 bases). Trimming stripped 5 bases from V and 1 base from J, with 8 bases between. This CDR3 region has 13 residues. CDR1 KGHDR and CDR2 SFDVKD come from the germline V gene. CDR3 sequence (DNA): TGTGCCACCAGTGGTCGGGAGTCCTACGAGCAGTACTTC. Protein: CATSGRESYEQYF.

The chain recombines TRBV7-8 with TRBJ2-5; tentatively, D is TRBD1 (6 bases). CDR3 length: 15 amino acids. Between the trimmed V and J ends, which lost 4 bases and 4 bases, there was a span of 16 bases. The germline V gene encodes CDR1 SGHVS and CDR2 FQNEAQ. CDR3 in DNA: TGTGCCAGCAGCTATACAGGGTTTAGTAGAGAGACCCAGTACTTC. Its translation: CASSYTGFSRETQYF.

For this clone: The DNA is omitted, as the CDR3 cannot be located on it reliably, and the CDR3 follows TCRdb's listing. The chain recombines TRBV2 with TRBJ2-2; TRBD2, the table's D call, was not compared with the DNA. CDR1 SNHLY and CDR2 FYNNEI come from the germline V gene. The CDR3 contains 15 residues when both ends are counted. This CDR3 reads CASMSGTFGAGELFF.

This rearrangement joins TRBV9 to TRBJ2-2; no firm D call. The CDR3 covers 13 residues. Trimming took 3 bases from V and 0 from J, leaving 3 bases between them. Germline loops: CDR1 SGDLS, CDR2 YYNGEE. CDR3 DNA: TGTGCCAGCAGCGCTCCGAACACCGGGGAGCTGTTTTTT. Its protein product is CASSAPNTGELFF.